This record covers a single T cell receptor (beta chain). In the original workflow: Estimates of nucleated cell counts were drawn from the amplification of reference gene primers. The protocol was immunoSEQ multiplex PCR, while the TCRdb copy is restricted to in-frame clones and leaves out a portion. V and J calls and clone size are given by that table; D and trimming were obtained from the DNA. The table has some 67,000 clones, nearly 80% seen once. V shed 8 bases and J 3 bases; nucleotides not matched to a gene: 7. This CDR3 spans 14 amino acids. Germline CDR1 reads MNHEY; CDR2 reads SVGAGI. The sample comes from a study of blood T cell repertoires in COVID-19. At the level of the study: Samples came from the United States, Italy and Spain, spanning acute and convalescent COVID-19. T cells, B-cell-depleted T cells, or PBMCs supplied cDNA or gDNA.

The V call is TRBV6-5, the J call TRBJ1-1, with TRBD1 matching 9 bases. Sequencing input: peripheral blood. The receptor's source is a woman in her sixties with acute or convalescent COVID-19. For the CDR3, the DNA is TGTGCCAGCGGGGGACAGGGTGGGTACACTGAAGCTTTCTTT. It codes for CASGGQGGYTEAFF.